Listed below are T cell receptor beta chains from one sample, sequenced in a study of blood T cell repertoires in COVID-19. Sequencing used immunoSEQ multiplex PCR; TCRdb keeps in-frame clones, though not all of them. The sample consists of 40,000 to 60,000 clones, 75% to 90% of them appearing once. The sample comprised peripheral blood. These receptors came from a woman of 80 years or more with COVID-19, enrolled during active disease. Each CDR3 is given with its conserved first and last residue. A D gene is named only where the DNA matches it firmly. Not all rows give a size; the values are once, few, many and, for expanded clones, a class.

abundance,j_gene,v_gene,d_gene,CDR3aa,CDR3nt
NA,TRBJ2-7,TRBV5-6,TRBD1,CASSLLGDRSYEQYF,TGTGCCAGCAGCCTCCTGGGGGACAGGAGCTACGAGCAGTACTTC
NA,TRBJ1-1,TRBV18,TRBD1,CASSLGTGSEAFF,TGTGCCAGCTCACTCGGGACAGGGTCTGAAGCTTTCTTT
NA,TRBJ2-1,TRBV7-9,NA,CASSLEGGDHRANEQFF,TGTGCCAGCAGCTTAGAAGGGGGGGACCACAGGGCCAATGAGCAGTTCTTC
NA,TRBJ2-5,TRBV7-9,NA,CASSLGGEETQYF,TGTGCCAGCAGCTTAGGAGGAGAGGAGACCCAGTACTTC
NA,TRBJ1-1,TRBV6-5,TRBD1,CASSDRDEAFF,TGTGCCAGCAGCGACAGGGATGAAGCTTTCTTT
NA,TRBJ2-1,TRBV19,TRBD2,CASSLRTSGNEQFF,TGTGCCAGTAGTTTGAGAACTAGCGGGAATGAGCAGTTCTTC
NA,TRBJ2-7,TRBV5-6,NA,CASSGSYEQYF,TGTGCCAGCTCAGGGTCCTACGAGCAGTACTTC
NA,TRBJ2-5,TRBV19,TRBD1,CASSMGQAKTQYF,TGTGCCAGTAGTATGGGACAGGCAAAGACCCAGTACTTC
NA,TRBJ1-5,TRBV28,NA,CASSRLGLNQPQHF,TGTGCCAGCAGTCGCCTGGGCCTCAATCAGCCCCAGCATTTT
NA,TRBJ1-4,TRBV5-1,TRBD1,CASSATTGQGNEKLFF,TGCGCCAGCAGCGCAACTACGGGACAGGGTAATGAAAAACTGTTTTTT
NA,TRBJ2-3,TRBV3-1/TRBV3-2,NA,CASSQPSKEGGPDTQYF,TGTGCCAGCAGCCAACCGTCGAAGGAGGGTGGCCCAGATACGCAGTATTTT
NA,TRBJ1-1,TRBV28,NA,CASTRRRGVGSTEAFF,TGTGCCAGCACCCGTAGGCGGGGGGTGGGGTCGACTGAAGCTTTCTTT
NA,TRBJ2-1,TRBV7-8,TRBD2,CASSRKLAVSYNEQFF,TGTGCCAGCAGCCGAAAGCTAGCGGTTTCCTACAATGAGCAGTTCTTC
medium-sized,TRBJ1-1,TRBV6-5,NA,CASSFGGGGNTEAFF,TGTGCCAGCAGTTTTGGGGGGGGCGGCAACACTGAAGCTTTCTTT
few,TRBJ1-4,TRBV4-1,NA,CASSQERARGEKLFF,TGCGCCAGCAGCCAGGAGAGGGCTAGGGGGGAAAAACTGTTTTTT
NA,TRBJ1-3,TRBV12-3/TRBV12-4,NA,CASSRAGNTIYF,TGTGCCAGCTCGCGGGCAGGAAACACCATATATTTT
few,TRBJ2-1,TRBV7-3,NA,CASSRTTGSSYNEQFF,TGTGCCAGCAGCCGAACCACAGGGAGCTCCTACAATGAGCAGTTCTTC
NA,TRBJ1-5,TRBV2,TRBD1,CASSEETGTSNQPQHF,TGTGCCAGCAGTGAAGAGACAGGGACGAGCAATCAGCCCCAGCATTTT
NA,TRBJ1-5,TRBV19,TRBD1,CASSARDRGLLGNQPQHF,TGTGCCAGTAGTGCCCGGGACAGGGGACTCTTGGGCAATCAGCCCCAGCATTTT
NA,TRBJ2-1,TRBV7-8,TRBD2,CASSRLGLAGSYNEQFF,TGTGCCAGCAGCCGACTGGGGCTAGCGGGGTCCTACAATGAGCAGTTCTTC
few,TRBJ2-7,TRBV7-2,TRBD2,CASSLEASGVYEQYF,TGTGCCAGCAGCTTAGAAGCTAGCGGGGTCTACGAGCAGTACTTC
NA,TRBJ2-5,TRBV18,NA,CASSPQKETQYF,TGTGCCAGCTCACCGCAGAAAGAGACCCAGTACTTC
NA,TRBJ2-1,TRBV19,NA,CASSRGSLLRSYNEQFF,TGTGCCAGTAGTCGAGGGTCGTTACTCAGGTCCTACAATGAGCAGTTCTTC
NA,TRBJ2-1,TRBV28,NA,CASSSPGRQTSVGEQFF,TGTGCCAGCAGTTCCCCCGGCCGGCAGACCAGCGTTGGGGAGCAGTTCTTC
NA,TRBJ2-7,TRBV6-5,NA,CASSQNGGPNYEQYF,TGTGCCAGCAGTCAGAACGGAGGTCCAAACTACGAGCAGTACTTC
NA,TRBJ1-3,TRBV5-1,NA,CASSLDFRAIGNTIYF,TGCGCCAGCAGCTTGGATTTCAGGGCCATAGGAAACACCATATATTTT
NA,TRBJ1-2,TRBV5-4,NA,CASTLPVGGSSSNYGYTF,TGTGCCAGCACCCTCCCGGTGGGGGGGTCCTCTTCAAACTATGGCTACACCTTC
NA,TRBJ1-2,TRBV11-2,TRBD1,CASSHGQGNYGYTF,TGTGCCAGCAGCCACGGACAGGGAAACTATGGCTACACCTTC
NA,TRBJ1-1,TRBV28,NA,CASSFRGSKNTEAFF,TGTGCCAGCAGTTTTAGGGGGAGCAAAAACACTGAAGCTTTCTTT
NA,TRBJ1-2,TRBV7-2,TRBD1,CASSIDRDPHGYTF,TGTGCCAGCAGCATTGACAGGGACCCGCATGGCTACACCTTC
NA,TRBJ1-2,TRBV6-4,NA,CASSAGQFGYTF,TGTGCCAGCAGTGCTGGACAATTCGGCTACACCTTC